These 25 T cell receptor beta chains share one sample of origin, sequenced in a study of vaccination effects on CD4 cells after COVID-19. Pools of viral peptides were used by the ViraFEST assay to expand antigen-specific CD4+ T cells ahead of sequencing. Scientists isolated CD4+ T cells after an approximately 10-day culture period ended. The person was diagnosed with PCR-confirmed SARS-CoV-2 infection between March and December 2020. The method was immunoSEQ multiplex PCR; TCRdb's version includes in-frame clones alone and lacks a portion of them. Among 20,000 or so clones listed, roughly 72% were seen once. Their specific antigens are unknown. The material was CD4+ T cells from PBMCs cultured with SARS-CoV-2 spike peptides, obtained before COVID-19 vaccination. Receptors originate from a human donor who had a prior SARS-CoV-2 infection.

The chain carries TRBV25-1 and TRBJ2-1; the D call may be TRBD1 or TRBD2 (5 bases each). Germline CDR1 is MGHDK and CDR2 is SYGVNS. With 3 bases removed from V and 4 bases from J, the gap between germline ends came to 13 bases. The CDR3 has 15 amino acids. The CDR3 bases are TGTGCCAGCAGTGAGAGGGGTCGGGGTTACAATGAGCAGTTCTTC. Protein product: CASSERGRGYNEQFF.

V and J are TRBV6-6 and TRBJ1-2, with TRBD1 matching 7 bases. The J segment lost 4 bases and the V segment lost 2 bases, leaving 4 bases of the junction unmatched. CDR3 length: 14 amino acids. CDR1 is MNHNY, CDR2 SVGAGI, per germline (reference sequence). The CDR3 DNA follows: TGTGCCAGCAGTTACCCAAGGGACAGCTATGGCTACACCTTC. As protein: CASSYPRDSYGYTF.

The rearrangement links TRBV30 to TRBJ2-7; TRBD1 or TRBD2 may be the D gene (7 bases each). Germline CDR1 GTSNPN, CDR2 SVGIG (reference sequence). The CDR3 loop spans 14 amino acids. The V gene lost 0 bases and the J gene lost 4 bases, with 13 bases spanning the gap. DNA of the CDR3: TGTGCCTGGAGTGTAGGGGGCGGGAGATACGAGCAGTACTTC. As protein: CAWSVGGGRYEQYF.

This chain uses TRBV15 with TRBJ2-5; maybe TRBD1 (6 bases). Germline assignment: CDR1 LNHNV and CDR2 YYDKDF (reference sequence). V was clipped by 5 bases and J by 2 bases, with 9 bases between them. The CDR3 sequence is 13 residues long. CDR3 loop: CATSPRGQETQYF. Written as DNA, the CDR3 is TGTGCCACCAGCCCCAGGGGTCAAGAGACCCAGTACTTC.

The rearrangement joins TRBV7-9 to TRBJ2-2; TRBD1 matches at 7 bases. The CDR3 runs to 16 residues. The J segment lost 1 base and the V segment lost 3 bases, leaving 5 bases of the junction unmatched. CDR1 and CDR2 (germline): SEHNR, FQNEAQ (reference sequence). The DNA for the CDR3 is TGTGCCAGCAGCTTGCCCGGGACAGAGAACACCGGGGAGCTGTTTTTT. Protein: CASSLPGTENTGELFF.

The V gene is TRBV4-1, the J gene TRBJ2-5, with D hard to call. Germline CDR1 is MGHRA and CDR2 is YSYEKL. V was cut by 1 base and J by 1 base, with 7 bases left in between. This CDR3 is built from 14 residues. Here the CDR3 reads CASSQGQIQETQYF. In DNA, the CDR3 is TGCGCCAGCAGCCAAGGTCAGATCCAAGAGACCCAGTACTTC.

V is TRBV5-1 and J is TRBJ2-1, with 7 bases identical to TRBD2. The CDR3 loop spans 15 amino acids. The ends lost 0 bases at V and 4 bases at J; junction bases unmatched: 4. Germline V gene sequence: CDR1 SGHRS, CDR2 YFSETQ. CDR3 in amino acids: CASSLVSGQYNEQFF. For the CDR3, the DNA is TGCGCCAGCAGCTTGGTTAGCGGGCAATACAATGAGCAGTTCTTC.

This clone came up a few times. J is TRBJ2-4 and V is TRBV6-5, with D possibly matching TRBD1 (5 bases). This CDR3 is 11 amino acids long. Looked up from germline, CDR1 is MNHEY and CDR2 is SVGAGI. The V and J ends lost 8 bases and 8 bases respectively, with 10 bases between them. The DNA for the CDR3 is TGTGCCAGCGGCAGGGCGGACATTCAGTACTTC. This encodes CASGRADIQYF.

CDR3 DNA: TGTGCCAGCTCACCACCGCCGGGACGAGATACGCAGTATTTT. Translation: CASSPPPGRDTQYF. The chain couples TRBV18 to TRBJ2-3; D assignment may be TRBD1 or TRBD2 (5 bases each). The CDR3 length is 14 residues. The germline V gene encodes CDR1 KGHSH and CDR2 LQKENI. V shed 0 bases and J shed 5 bases, with 9 bases lying between them.

This clone was seen once. V gene TRBV2 combines with J gene TRBJ2-5, with D possibly being TRBD1 or TRBD2 (5 bases each). The germline CDR1 and CDR2 sequences are SNHLY and FYNNEI. This CDR3 comprises 15 residues. Trimming took off 4 bases at V and 4 bases at J, with 16 bases between the two ends. CDR3 DNA: TGTGCCAGCAGTGGTCCCCCCCGGGGCTCAGAGACCCAGTACTTC. Translation: CASSGPPRGSETQYF. Full variable domain (remainder filled in from reference TRBV2 and TRBJ2-5): EPEVTQTPSHQVTQMGQEVILRCVPISNHLYFYWYRQILGQKVEFLVSFYNNEISEKSEIFDDQFSVERPDGSNFTLKIRSTKLEDSAMYFCASSGPPRGSETQYFGPGTRLLVL.

This chain links TRBV7-9 with TRBJ1-2; TRBD1 is a possible D gene (5 bases). This CDR3 has 13 amino acids. Per germline, CDR1 SEHNR and CDR2 FQNEAQ (reference sequence). Trimming left V 7 bases short and J 8 bases short, with 17 bases between. CDR3 sequence: CASTVVGGKGYTF. The CDR3 DNA sequence: TGTGCCAGCACCGTTGTCGGGGGTAAGGGCTACACCTTC.

This chain connects TRBV5-1 to TRBJ2-1; 9 bases agree with TRBD2. The germline gives CDR1 SGHRS, CDR2 YFSETQ. The CDR3 contains 15 residues. V lost 0 bases, J lost 7 bases, and 5 bases stayed unmatched. This chain's CDR3 is CASSLGGGAGNEQFF. The CDR3 nucleotides are TGCGCCAGCAGCTTGGGCGGGGGGGCAGGGAATGAGCAGTTCTTC. Using reference TRBV5-1 and TRBJ2-1 for the parts outside the CDR3, the full variable domain is KAGVTQTPRYLIKTRGQQVTLSCSPISGHRSVSWYQQTPGQGLQFLFEYFSETQRNKGNFPGRFSGRQFSNSRSEMNVSTLELGDSALYLCASSLGGGAGNEQFFGPGTRLTVL.

In its sample, this clone was seen a few times. This chain links TRBV3-1 (or the pseudogene TRBV3-2) with TRBJ1-1; TRBD1 agrees at 9 bases. J was trimmed by 4 bases and V by 5 bases; bases with no gene match: 5. The CDR3 spans 14 residues. CDR1 and CDR2 (germline): LGHDT, YNNKEL (reference sequence). The CDR3 DNA follows: TGTGCCAGCAGCTTAGGACAGGGGCCCACTGAAGCTTTCTTT. Protein: CASSLGQGPTEAFF.

In its sample, this clone was seen once. CDR3 protein: CASSTGQRNYGYTF. For the CDR3, the DNA is TGTGCCAGCAGCACGGGACAGAGAAACTATGGCTACACCTTC. The genes are TRBV11-3 and TRBJ1-2; 7 positions match TRBD1. V shed 5 bases, J shed 2 bases, and the junction held 5 bases outside the gene matches. Germline CDR1 SGHNT, CDR2 YENEEA. This CDR3 spans 14 amino acids.

This chain connects TRBV9 to TRBJ2-7; 8 nucleotides line up with TRBD1. Germline lookup yields CDR1 SGDLS and CDR2 YYNGEE. CDR3 size: 15 residues. With 0 bases clipped from V and 4 bases from J, the junction kept 6 bases outside the gene matches. The CDR3, as DNA: TGTGCCAGCAGCGTAGCTACAGGGGGTGGGTACGAGCAGTACTTC. It yields the protein CASSVATGGGYEQYF.

The chain is built from TRBV2 and TRBJ2-1; D gene ambiguous. CDR3 length: 13 amino acids. Germline V gene sequence: CDR1 SNHLY, CDR2 FYNNEI. Trimming stripped 9 bases from V and 5 bases from J, with 14 bases between. CDR3 sequence (DNA): TGTGCCAGTAGAAGAGACCAAGACAATGAGCAGTTCTTC. Its translation: CASRRDQDNEQFF.

V is TRBV5-1 and J is TRBJ2-3, with 7 bases fitting TRBD1. The CDR3 is made up of 12 amino acids. Germline lookup yields CDR1 SGHRS and CDR2 YFSETQ. V lost 4 bases and J lost 6; bases outside the gene matches: 2. CDR3 in amino acids: CASSPQGDTQYF. CDR3 DNA: TGCGCCAGCAGCCCACAGGGGGATACGCAGTATTTT.

This clone has a handful of counts. Here the CDR3 DNA reads TGTGCCAGCAGCCCACCCTCCGGGACAGGGCAAACGGGGGAGCTGTTTTTT. It specifies CASSPPSGTGQTGELFF. This chain links TRBV4-2 with TRBJ2-2, with 9 bases matching TRBD1. This CDR3 comprises 17 residues. Looked up from germline, CDR1 is LGHNA and CDR2 is YNFKEQ. Trimming cost V 4 bases and J 8 bases; bases outside gene matches: 14.

A note on this clone: Other DNA sequences in the sample encode the same CDR3. In nucleotides, the CDR3 is TGTGCCAGCAGCTTAGTAGCAGCTCAAGAGACCCAGTACTTC. It is translated as CASSLVAAQETQYF. This chain links TRBV7-2 with TRBJ2-5; no clear D gene. CDR1 and CDR2 from the germline V gene are SGHTA and FQGNSA. V was trimmed by 1 base and J by 2 bases, leaving 8 bases between them. The CDR3 has 14 residues.

This sequence joins TRBV5-1 and TRBJ2-6, with D tentatively TRBD1 (5 bases). Trimming removed 3 bases at V and 1 base at J, with 8 bases between. This CDR3 comprises 15 residues. Germline lookup yields CDR1 SGHRS and CDR2 YFSETQ. The CDR3 DNA reads as TGCGCCAGCAGCTCCCAGGGATCTGGGGCCAACGTCCTGACTTTC. It codes for CASSSQGSGANVLTF.

The chain joins TRBV5-1 to TRBJ2-4; D is possibly TRBD2 (5 bases). This CDR3 region has 14 residues. From germline, CDR1 is SGHRS and CDR2 YFSETQ. V lost 0 bases to trimming and J lost 8 bases, with 12 bases between them. CDR3 loop: CASSLDPGSDIQYF. CDR3 DNA: TGCGCCAGCAGCTTGGACCCGGGATCGGACATTCAGTACTTC.

The chain carries TRBV24-1 and TRBJ2-7, with 13 bases fitting TRBD2. This CDR3 contains 18 residues. From germline, CDR1 is KGHDR and CDR2 SFDVKD. J gave up 3 bases and V 5 bases, and 12 bases lay outside the gene matches. The CDR3 loop is CATSANNGTSGAYYEQYF. CDR3 coding DNA: TGTGCCACCAGTGCCAATAACGGGACTAGCGGGGCCTACTACGAGCAGTACTTC.

This chain connects TRBV3-1 (or the pseudogene TRBV3-2) to TRBJ2-2; D remains ambiguous. The CDR3 runs 12 residues. CDR1 is LGHDT, CDR2 YNNKEL, per germline (reference sequence). Deletions cut 4 bases from V and 1 base from J, with 1 base between. CDR3 nucleotides: TGTGCCAGCAGCCGGAACACCGGGGAGCTGTTTTTT. Encoded protein: CASSRNTGELFF.

In this sample, this clone turned up once. The chain joins TRBV5-8 to TRBJ2-3; D may be TRBD1 or TRBD2 (5 bases each). The germline V gene has CDR1 SGHTS and CDR2 YDEGEE. V was clipped by 2 bases and J by 0 bases, with 13 bases between them. The CDR3 runs 16 residues. For the CDR3, the DNA is TGTGCCAGCAGCTTAGGGCGAGGGGCTAGCACAGATACGCAGTATTTT. It translates to CASSLGRGASTDTQYF.

CDR3 protein: CASSLGHYNEQFF. Written as DNA, the CDR3 is TGTGCCAGCAGCTTAGGACACTACAATGAGCAGTTCTTC. The chain links TRBV11-2 to TRBJ2-1; D is uncertain. Germline V lookup: CDR1 SGHAT, CDR2 FQNNGV. This CDR3 has 13 amino acids. The V and J ends lost 1 base and 3 bases respectively, with 4 bases between them.